The text below deals with one T cell receptor (beta chain). CDR3 length: 14 residues. V shed 6 bases and J 4 bases; nucleotides not matched to a gene: 9. Germline values: CDR1 MNHEY, CDR2 SMNVEV (reference sequence). This sample was included in a study of blood T cell repertoires in COVID-19. Study context: The United States, Italy and Spain supplied acute and convalescent COVID-19 samples.

Per the authors' pipeline: The authors estimated nucleated cell counts from reference gene primer amplification. The table came from immunoSEQ multiplex PCR; TCRdb's copy has only in-frame clones and leaves some out. V and J calls and clone size come straight from that table; D and trimming were deduced from the DNA. The repertoire holds some 280,000 clones, with around 90% as singletons. The gene calls are TRBV27 and TRBJ2-7; 7 bases agree with TRBD1. This clonotype was sampled from a woman aged 40 to 50 who had recovered from COVID-19. The sample was peripheral blood. The CDR3 loop is CASSKDRTYYEQYF. In DNA, the CDR3 is TGTGCCAGCAGCAAGGACAGGACCTATTACGAGCAGTACTTC.